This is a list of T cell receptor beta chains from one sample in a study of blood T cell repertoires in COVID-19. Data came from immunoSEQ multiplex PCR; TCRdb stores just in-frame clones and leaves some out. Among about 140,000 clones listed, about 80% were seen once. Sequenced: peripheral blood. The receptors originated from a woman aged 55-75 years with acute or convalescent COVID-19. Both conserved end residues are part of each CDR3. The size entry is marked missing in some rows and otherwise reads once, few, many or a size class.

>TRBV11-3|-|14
CASSSSTGIYEQYF
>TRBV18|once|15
CASSRIGAALYEQYF
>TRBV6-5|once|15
CASRAGLSSGNTIYF
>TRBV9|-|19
CASSVGISGRAPGDNEQFF
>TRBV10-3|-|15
CAISELTGNNYGYTF
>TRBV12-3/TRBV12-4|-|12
CASSLWGGGYTF
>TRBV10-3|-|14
CAISRGRDPNEQFF
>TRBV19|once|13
CASGPASTDTQYF
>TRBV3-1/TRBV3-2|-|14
CASSLGQGSNEQYF
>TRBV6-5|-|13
CASGATLNTEAFF
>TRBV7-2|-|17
CASSLALRGGREPPQYF
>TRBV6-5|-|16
CASSSTSGRVVETQYF
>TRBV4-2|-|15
CASSQEGTGDQPQHF
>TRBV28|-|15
CASNKPGQGNQPQHF
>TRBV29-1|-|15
CSVEGPGQSLYGYTF
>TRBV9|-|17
CASSPSPLGAAGNTIYF
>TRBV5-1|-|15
CASRTGTPNTGELFF
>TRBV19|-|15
CASSIFRSGANVLTF
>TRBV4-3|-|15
CASSQVTNSYNEQFF
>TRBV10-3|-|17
CAISESNSGWMGNEQFF
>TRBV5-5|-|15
CASSLDLGRRTEAFF
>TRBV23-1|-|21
CASSQSVGWTARKGSTDTQYF
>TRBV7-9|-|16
CASSLDTWTVQETQYF
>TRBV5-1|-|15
CASSLEGQGPGEQYF
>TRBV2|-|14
CASRTQGAAGELFF
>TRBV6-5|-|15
CASSPQGGGNYGYTF
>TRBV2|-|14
CASSEAVTGPGYTF
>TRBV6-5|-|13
CASSYPGGYGYTF
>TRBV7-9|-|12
CASSSTGLEAFF
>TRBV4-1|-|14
CASSQDQGAVGYTF
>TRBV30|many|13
CAWMEVYAAEAFF
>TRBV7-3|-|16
CASSRGLGSSYNEQFF
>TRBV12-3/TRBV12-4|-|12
CASSYPGQEEYF
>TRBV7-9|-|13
CASSPNTDQPQHF
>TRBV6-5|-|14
CASFLRGGFTEAFF
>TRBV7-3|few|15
CASSLRFGGRDTQYF